This is a list of T cell receptor beta chains from one sample in a study of Graves' ophthalmopathy and Graves' hyperthyroidism. TCRdb analysed the multiplex PCR reads with MiXCR anew, one entry per CDR3 protein. The sample has about half a million distinct CDR3 sequences; 13% to 15% are singletons. The sequencing input was blood. The receptor set was obtained from a woman between 25 and 40 years old with Graves' ophthalmopathy. CDR3s include the opening cysteine and the closing phenylalanine or tryptophan. D genes are given only for firm matches. Only some rows state a clone size, as once, few, many or a class for expanded clones.

V gene: TRBV29-1
J gene: TRBJ1-1
clone size: many
D gene: TRBD1
CDR3 protein: CSVEDLGDSLNTEAFF
CDR3 DNA: TGCAGCGTTGAAGATCTAGGGGACAGCTTGAACACTGAAGCTTTCTTT

V gene: TRBV12-5
J gene: TRBJ2-7
clone size: NA
D gene: NA
CDR3 protein: CASGLEPGFEQYF
CDR3 DNA: TGTGCTAGTGGTTTGGAACCAGGGTTCGAGCAGTACTTC

V gene: TRBV11-2
J gene: TRBJ1-2
clone size: many
D gene: NA
CDR3 protein: CASSLGVGASYGYTF
CDR3 DNA: TGTGCCAGCAGCTTAGGAGTAGGGGCAAGCTATGGCTACACCTTC

V gene: TRBV11-2
J gene: TRBJ2-5
clone size: many
D gene: TRBD2
CDR3 protein: CASSSAGTSGRYRVWETQYF
CDR3 DNA: TGTGCCAGCAGCTCCGCCGGGACTAGCGGGAGGTACCGGGTTTGGGAGACCCAGTACTTC

V gene: TRBV6-1
J gene: TRBJ2-2
clone size: many
D gene: NA
CDR3 protein: CASSGSADTGELFF
CDR3 DNA: TGTGCCAGCAGTGGGAGCGCAGACACCGGGGAGCTGTTTTTT

V gene: TRBV6-4
J gene: TRBJ1-1
clone size: many
D gene: NA
CDR3 protein: CASRPTVLDTEAFF
CDR3 DNA: TGTGCCAGCAGACCTACAGTTTTGGACACTGAAGCTTTCTTT

V gene: TRBV4-1
J gene: TRBJ2-2
clone size: once
D gene: TRBD2
CDR3 protein: CASTRGLAGGTGELCF
CDR3 DNA: TGCGCCAGCACCAGGGGACTAGCGGGGGGCACCGGGGAGCTGTGTTTT

V gene: TRBV28
J gene: TRBJ1-5
clone size: many
D gene: NA
CDR3 protein: CASSSGHYSNQPQHF
CDR3 DNA: TGTGCCAGCAGTTCGGGACACTATAGCAATCAGCCCCAGCATTTT

V gene: TRBV27
J gene: TRBJ1-1
clone size: NA
D gene: NA
CDR3 protein: CASSLGLLNTDAFF
CDR3 DNA: TGTGCCAGCAGCTTGGGACTGCTGAACACTGATGCTTTCTTT

V gene: TRBV6-1
J gene: TRBJ2-2
clone size: NA
D gene: TRBD2
CDR3 protein: CASRKRERVSNTGELFF
CDR3 DNA: TGTGCCAGCAGGAAGCGGGAGCGGGTCAGTAACACCGGGGAGCTGTTTTTT

V gene: TRBV20-1
J gene: TRBJ2-5
clone size: many
D gene: NA
CDR3 protein: CSARRVQETQYF
CDR3 DNA: TGCAGTGCTAGACGGGTTCAAGAGACCCAGTACTTC

V gene: TRBV27
J gene: TRBJ1-2
clone size: few
D gene: TRBD1
CDR3 protein: CASSLSGDRGIYGYTF
CDR3 DNA: TGTGCCAGCAGTTTATCGGGGGACAGGGGGATTTATGGCTACACCTTC

V gene: TRBV20-1
J gene: TRBJ1-5
clone size: many
D gene: TRBD1
CDR3 protein: CSASQGASLNQPQHF
CDR3 DNA: TGCAGTGCTTCACAGGGGGCCAGCCTCAATCAGCCCCAGCATTTT

V gene: TRBV11-3
J gene: TRBJ2-5
clone size: few
D gene: TRBD2
CDR3 protein: CASTIGLAGQETQYF
CDR3 DNA: TGTGCCAGCACCATAGGGCTAGCGGGCCAAGAGACCCAGTACTTC

V gene: TRBV13
J gene: TRBJ2-7
clone size: many
D gene: NA
CDR3 protein: CASFSSTGSYEQYF
CDR3 DNA: TGTGCCAGCTTCTCGTCGACAGGCTCCTACGAGCAGTACTTC

V gene: TRBV7-9
J gene: TRBJ2-6
clone size: many
D gene: NA
CDR3 protein: CASSLEGGANVLTF
CDR3 DNA: TGTGCCAGCAGCTTGGAAGGGGGGGCCAACGTCCTGACTTTC

V gene: TRBV20-1
J gene: TRBJ2-7
clone size: many
D gene: NA
CDR3 protein: CSARDQPGRGPYEQYF
CDR3 DNA: TGCAGTGCTAGAGATCAGCCAGGGCGGGGGCCCTACGAGCAGTACTTC

V gene: TRBV20-1
J gene: TRBJ2-7
clone size: few
D gene: NA
CDR3 protein: CSAGQGVWAYEQYF
CDR3 DNA: TGCAGTGCGGGGCAGGGAGTCTGGGCCTACGAGCAGTACTTC

V gene: TRBV27
J gene: TRBJ1-1
clone size: few
D gene: NA
CDR3 protein: CASSLPPTGNTEAFF
CDR3 DNA: TGTGCCAGCAGTTTACCCCCGACAGGGAACACTGAAGCTTTCTTT

V gene: TRBV18
J gene: TRBJ1-5
clone size: many
D gene: TRBD1
CDR3 protein: CASSPSGTGLQHF
CDR3 DNA: TGTGCCAGCTCTCCGTCCGGGACAGGCCTCCAGCATTTT

V gene: TRBV28
J gene: TRBJ2-5
clone size: NA
D gene: TRBD2
CDR3 protein: CASTLTSGALETQYF
CDR3 DNA: TGTGCCAGCACCCTGACTAGCGGGGCGTTAGAGACCCAGTACTTC

V gene: TRBV6-1
J gene: TRBJ2-5
clone size: NA
D gene: TRBD2
CDR3 protein: CASTEGLGIWTQYF
CDR3 DNA: TGTGCCAGCACCGAGGGACTAGGGATTTGGACCCAGTACTTC

V gene: TRBV6-1
J gene: TRBJ2-2
clone size: NA
D gene: TRBD2
CDR3 protein: CASSEASGGANTGELFF
CDR3 DNA: TGTGCCAGCAGTGAAGCTAGCGGGGGGGCGAACACCGGGGAGCTGTTTTTT

V gene: TRBV18
J gene: TRBJ2-7
clone size: few
D gene: TRBD1
CDR3 protein: CASSGDSSSYEQYF
CDR3 DNA: TGTGCCAGCTCAGGGGACAGTAGCTCCTACGAGCAGTACTTC

V gene: TRBV18
J gene: TRBJ1-1
clone size: many
D gene: NA
CDR3 protein: CASSPEGPGAFF
CDR3 DNA: TGTGCCAGCTCACCAGAGGGGCCAGGTGCTTTCTTT

V gene: TRBV6-1
J gene: TRBJ2-7
clone size: NA
D gene: NA
CDR3 protein: CASSEREGGYEQYF
CDR3 DNA: TGTGCCAGCAGTGAAAGAGAGGGGGGATACGAGCAGTACTTC

V gene: TRBV29-1
J gene: TRBJ2-7
clone size: many
D gene: NA
CDR3 protein: CSVQHTSYEQYF
CDR3 DNA: TGCAGCGTTCAGCACACTTCCTACGAGCAGTACTTC

V gene: TRBV6-5
J gene: TRBJ2-4
clone size: many
D gene: NA
CDR3 protein: CASSYSRHQRDIQYF
CDR3 DNA: TGTGCCAGCAGTTACTCGAGGCACCAACGGGACATTCAGTACTTC

V gene: TRBV20-1
J gene: TRBJ2-4
clone size: once
D gene: NA
CDR3 protein: CSARVGNIKYF
CDR3 DNA: TGCAGTGCTAGAGTGGGAAACATTAAGTACTTC

V gene: TRBV9
J gene: TRBJ1-1
clone size: many
D gene: NA
CDR3 protein: CASSVAENTEAFF
CDR3 DNA: TGTGCCAGCAGCGTAGCAGAGAACACTGAAGCTTTCTTT

V gene: TRBV11-2
J gene: TRBJ2-7
clone size: many
D gene: TRBD1
CDR3 protein: CASSYDQGVNYEQYF
CDR3 DNA: TGTGCCAGCAGCTACGACCAGGGGGTAAACTACGAGCAGTACTTC

V gene: TRBV28
J gene: TRBJ1-1
clone size: many
D gene: NA
CDR3 protein: CASSFRRVSAFF
CDR3 DNA: TGTGCCAGCAGTTTCCGCAGGGTGAGCGCTTTCTTT

V gene: TRBV12-3/TRBV12-4
J gene: TRBJ1-3
clone size: many
D gene: NA
CDR3 protein: CASSFSTGSGNTIYF
CDR3 DNA: TGTGCCAGCAGTTTTAGCACAGGCTCTGGAAACACCATATATTTT

V gene: TRBV19
J gene: TRBJ1-2
clone size: many
D gene: NA
CDR3 protein: CASSIFPGQHGYTF
CDR3 DNA: TGTGCCAGTAGTATATTTCCTGGACAGCATGGCTACACCTTC

V gene: TRBV28
J gene: TRBJ1-5
clone size: many
D gene: NA
CDR3 protein: CASSLGAGHSNQPQHF
CDR3 DNA: TGTGCCAGCAGTTTAGGGGCAGGGCATAGCAATCAGCCCCAGCATTTT

V gene: TRBV28
J gene: TRBJ2-7
clone size: many
D gene: NA
CDR3 protein: CASGYDEQYF
CDR3 DNA: TGTGCCAGCGGGTACGACGAGCAGTACTTC

V gene: TRBV6-1
J gene: TRBJ2-7
clone size: many
D gene: TRBD1
CDR3 protein: CAISTGDPYEQYF
CDR3 DNA: TGTGCCATTTCGACAGGGGACCCCTACGAGCAGTACTTC

V gene: TRBV7-3
J gene: TRBJ2-2
clone size: many
D gene: NA
CDR3 protein: CASSLSYVGNTGELFF
CDR3 DNA: TGTGCCAGCAGCTTATCCTACGTGGGTAACACCGGGGAGCTGTTTTTT

V gene: TRBV12-3/TRBV12-4
J gene: TRBJ1-5
clone size: many
D gene: TRBD1
CDR3 protein: CASSFRGLNQPQHF
CDR3 DNA: TGTGCCAGCAGTTTCAGGGGGCTCAATCAGCCCCAGCATTTT

V gene: TRBV12-3/TRBV12-4
J gene: TRBJ1-2
clone size: few
D gene: NA
CDR3 protein: CASSLGGPPTPDIHGYTF
CDR3 DNA: TGTGCCAGCAGTTTAGGAGGGCCTCCAACACCGGATATTCATGGCTACACCTTC

V gene: TRBV6-2/TRBV6-3
J gene: TRBJ2-7
clone size: many
D gene: NA
CDR3 protein: CASGPLGEGKEQYF
CDR3 DNA: TGTGCCAGCGGACCTTTGGGGGAAGGAAAAGAGCAGTACTTC

V gene: TRBV4-1
J gene: TRBJ1-5
clone size: many
D gene: NA
CDR3 protein: CASSQGALGDQPQHF
CDR3 DNA: TGCGCCAGCAGCCAAGGGGCGTTAGGGGATCAGCCCCAGCATTTT

V gene: TRBV6-5
J gene: TRBJ1-1
clone size: many
D gene: NA
CDR3 protein: CASSYTTANTKAFF
CDR3 DNA: TGTGCCAGCAGTTACACGACAGCGAACACTAAAGCTTTCTTT

V gene: TRBV12-3/TRBV12-4
J gene: TRBJ1-5
clone size: many
D gene: TRBD1
CDR3 protein: CASSLTGGFSQPQHF
CDR3 DNA: TGTGCCAGCAGTTTAACAGGGGGCTTCAGTCAGCCCCAGCATTTT

V gene: TRBV24-1
J gene: TRBJ1-5
clone size: many
D gene: NA
CDR3 protein: CATSEPDSNQPQHF
CDR3 DNA: TGTGCCACCAGTGAGCCTGATAGCAATCAGCCCCAGCATTTT

V gene: TRBV30
J gene: TRBJ2-2
clone size: many
D gene: TRBD1
CDR3 protein: CAWKPGGRDTGELFF
CDR3 DNA: TGTGCCTGGAAGCCAGGGGGCAGGGACACCGGGGAGCTGTTTTTT

V gene: TRBV28
J gene: TRBJ1-1
clone size: many
D gene: TRBD1
CDR3 protein: CASSLRTGYAFF
CDR3 DNA: TGTGCCAGCAGTTTAAGGACAGGGTATGCTTTCTTT

V gene: TRBV6-5
J gene: TRBJ2-7
clone size: many
D gene: NA
CDR3 protein: CASSYSGTRYEQYF
CDR3 DNA: TGTGCCAGCAGTTACTCCGGGACCCGCTACGAGCAGTACTTC

V gene: TRBV4-1
J gene: TRBJ2-4
clone size: NA
D gene: NA
CDR3 protein: CASSQEPGSKNIQYF
CDR3 DNA: TGCGCCAGCAGCCAAGAACCGGGTTCCAAAAACATTCAGTACTTC

V gene: TRBV30
J gene: TRBJ2-7
clone size: many
D gene: NA
CDR3 protein: CAGGGGIGEQYF
CDR3 DNA: TGTGCCGGAGGGGGGGGGATCGGCGAGCAGTACTTC

V gene: TRBV30
J gene: TRBJ2-5
clone size: few
D gene: NA
CDR3 protein: CAWRTTGQETQYF
CDR3 DNA: TGTGCCTGGAGGACGACAGGACAAGAGACCCAGTACTTC

V gene: TRBV12-3/TRBV12-4
J gene: TRBJ2-3
clone size: many
D gene: NA
CDR3 protein: CASSLALVPTDTQYF
CDR3 DNA: TGTGCCAGCAGTTTAGCGCTAGTGCCCACAGATACGCAGTATTTT

V gene: TRBV27
J gene: TRBJ2-7
clone size: many
D gene: TRBD1
CDR3 protein: CASSPGTVSYEQYF
CDR3 DNA: TGTGCCAGCAGCCCCGGGACAGTCTCCTACGAGCAGTACTTC

V gene: TRBV27
J gene: TRBJ1-2
clone size: many
D gene: NA
CDR3 protein: CASSYRDHYGYTF
CDR3 DNA: TGTGCCAGCAGTTACAGGGACCACTATGGCTACACCTTC

V gene: TRBV6-5
J gene: TRBJ1-5
clone size: many
D gene: NA
CDR3 protein: CASSYQVKDQPQHF
CDR3 DNA: TGTGCCAGCAGTTACCAAGTCAAAGATCAGCCCCAGCATTTT

V gene: TRBV14
J gene: TRBJ1-1
clone size: many
D gene: NA
CDR3 protein: CASSRRVEANTEAFF
CDR3 DNA: TGTGCCAGCAGCCGCAGGGTCGAGGCGAACACTGAAGCTTTCTTT

V gene: TRBV6-5
J gene: TRBJ2-7
clone size: many
D gene: NA
CDR3 protein: CASSYTGGDYEQYF
CDR3 DNA: TGTGCCAGCAGTTACACCGGGGGAGACTACGAGCAGTACTTC

V gene: TRBV28
J gene: TRBJ1-3
clone size: many
D gene: NA
CDR3 protein: CASSFGGVGNTIYF
CDR3 DNA: TGTGCCAGCAGTTTTGGAGGGGTAGGAAACACCATATATTTT